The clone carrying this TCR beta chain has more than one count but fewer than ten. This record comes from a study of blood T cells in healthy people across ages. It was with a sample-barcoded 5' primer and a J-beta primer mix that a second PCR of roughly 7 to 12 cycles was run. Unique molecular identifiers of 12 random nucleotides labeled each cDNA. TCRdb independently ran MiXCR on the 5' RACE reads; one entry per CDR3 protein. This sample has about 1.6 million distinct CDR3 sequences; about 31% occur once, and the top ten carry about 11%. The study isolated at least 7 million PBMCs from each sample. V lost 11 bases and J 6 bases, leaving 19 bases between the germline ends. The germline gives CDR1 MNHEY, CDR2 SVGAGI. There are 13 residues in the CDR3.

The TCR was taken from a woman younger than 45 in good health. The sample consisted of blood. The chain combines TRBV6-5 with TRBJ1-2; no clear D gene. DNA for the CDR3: TGTGCCGTCTATAATGAGGGAGGTGATGGCTACACCTTC. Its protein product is CAVYNEGGDGYTF.